Here is one T cell receptor beta chain with its context. The germline V gene has CDR1 MNHEY and CDR2 SVGAGI. CDR3 length: 14 residues. The V gene end was trimmed by 5 bases and the J gene end by 2 bases; junction bases not matched to a gene: 5. In the authors' workflow: Cell counts per sample came from amplifying reference gene primers. TCRdb's copy holds only in-frame clones and misses some; the assay was immunoSEQ multiplex PCR. V and J calls and clone size are as listed in that table; D and trimming were resolved from the DNA. The table shows 150,000 to 200,000 clones, with 80% to 85% occurring only once. This record belongs to a study of blood T cell repertoires in COVID-19. Study-level information: Sites across the United States, Italy and Spain contributed samples from acute and convalescent COVID-19.

Donors were grouped by their self-reported clinical history. Shortly before study entry, within 2 weeks, exposed participants had met a COVID-19 case. This receptor was identified in a woman younger than 45 who had been exposed to COVID-19. The material sequenced was PBMCs or T cells enriched from blood (not recorded which). The V gene is TRBV6-5, the J gene TRBJ2-7; TRBD1 matches 8 bases. The CDR3, as DNA: TGTGCCAGCAGTCTACAGGGGGTGACCTACGAGCAGTACTTC. Its translation is CASSLQGVTYEQYF.